This is a list of T cell receptor beta chains from one sample in a study of T-cell reconstitution after alpha-beta-depleted transplantation in children. TCRdb re-called the PCR reads through MiXCR, storing one row per CDR3 protein. The sample includes around 800,000 distinct CDR3 sequences, roughly 16% seen only once; the top ten take roughly 4.8%. The sample here was PBMCs, mostly from graft donor cells, taken 360 days after TCRalphabeta/CD19-depleted stem cell transplant. The receptor set was obtained from a male patient aged 10-17 years who had a stem cell transplant for acute lymphoblastic leukemia, so the T cells may come from the graft donor. The CDR3 runs from the conserved cysteine through the conserved F or W. D genes are given only for firm matches. Only some rows state a clone size, as once, few, many or a class for expanded clones.

V gene,J gene,clone size,D gene,CDR3 protein,CDR3 DNA
TRBV18,TRBJ2-5,few,NA,CASSPVEAGAPQETQYF,TGTGCCAGCTCACCCGTGGAAGCTGGGGCGCCTCAAGAGACCCAGTACTTC
TRBV18,TRBJ2-7,NA,NA,CASSRGLEEQYF,TGTGCCAGCTCACGGGGACTGGAAGAGCAGTACTTC
TRBV21-1,TRBJ2-7,NA,NA,CASSTPGLAGAGDEQYF,TGTGCCAGCAGCACCCCGGGACTAGCGGGGGCTGGAGACGAGCAGTACTTC
TRBV4-1,TRBJ1-1,few,TRBD1,CASRKGAGNTEAFF,TGCGCCAGCAGAAAGGGGGCCGGGAACACTGAAGCTTTCTTT
TRBV4-1,TRBJ2-3,few,NA,CASSQDPFIDFTDTQYF,TGCGCCAGCAGCCAAGATCCCTTTATCGATTTCACAGATACGCAGTATTTT
TRBV3-1,TRBJ2-7,many,TRBD2,CASSQDLAGENYEQYF,TGTGCCAGCAGCCAAGACCTAGCGGGAGAAAACTACGAGCAGTACTTC
TRBV5-1,TRBJ2-5,NA,TRBD1,CASSNRDRGAETQYF,TGCGCCAGCAGCAACCGGGACAGGGGGGCAGAGACCCAGTACTTC
TRBV20-1,TRBJ1-4,few,NA,CSARNSNNEKLFF,TGCAGTGCCCGGAACAGCAATAATGAAAAACTGTTTTTT
TRBV5-1,TRBJ1-5,NA,NA,CASSLDWSQPQHF,TGCGCCAGCAGCTTGGATTGGAGTCAGCCCCAGCATTTT
TRBV18,TRBJ2-7,few,TRBD2,CASSQRAGGSYEQYF,TGTGCCAGCTCACAAAGAGCGGGAGGGAGCTACGAGCAGTACTTC
TRBV27,TRBJ2-7,NA,TRBD1,CASSPTSGTVPYEQYF,TGTGCCAGCAGTCCTACTTCCGGGACAGTCCCCTACGAGCAGTACTTC
TRBV7-2,TRBJ2-4,NA,TRBD1,CASSYQGVLAKNIQYF,TGTGCCAGCAGTTATCAGGGGGTCTTAGCCAAAAACATTCAGTACTTC
TRBV6-1,TRBJ1-1,many,TRBD1,CASRGGPLPTEAFF,TGTGCCAGCAGAGGGGGCCCTCTCCCCACTGAAGCTTTCTTT
TRBV6-5,TRBJ1-2,few,TRBD1,CASSGQGGGYTF,TGTGCCAGCAGCGGACAGGGTGGCGGCTACACCTTC
TRBV20-1,TRBJ2-7,NA,TRBD2,CSASSGRAGEQYF,TGCAGTGCAAGTAGCGGGAGGGCTGGGGAGCAGTACTTC
TRBV7-3,TRBJ2-7,few,NA,CASSLKRVSGYEQYF,TGTGCCAGCAGCTTAAAGCGGGTCTCGGGCTACGAGCAGTACTTC
TRBV6-5,TRBJ2-7,NA,NA,CASSNQQGVFSYEQYF,TGTGCCAGCAGTAACCAACAGGGAGTTTTTTCCTACGAGCAGTACTTC
TRBV11-1,TRBJ2-7,NA,NA,CASSLSRGLEQYF,TGTGCCAGCAGCTTAAGCAGAGGTCTCGAGCAGTACTTC
TRBV6-6,TRBJ1-1,NA,NA,CASSYGEAFF,TGTGCCAGCAGTTACGGTGAAGCTTTCTTT
TRBV6-1,TRBJ2-7,NA,NA,CASSPGPNTYEQYF,TGTGCCAGCAGTCCCGGCCCCAATACCTACGAGCAGTACTTC
TRBV5-1,TRBJ2-7,few,TRBD1,CASSPPGQTYEQYF,TGCGCCAGCAGCCCTCCGGGACAGACCTACGAGCAGTACTTC
TRBV15,TRBJ2-7,NA,TRBD2,CATSPRLAGLSYEQYF,TGTGCCACCAGCCCTCGACTAGCGGGACTCTCCTACGAGCAGTACTTC
TRBV6-5,TRBJ1-1,few,NA,CASSYSNLNTEAFF,TGTGCCAGCAGTTACTCGAATCTGAACACTGAAGCTTTCTTT
TRBV4-1,TRBJ1-2,NA,NA,CASSQNRGLYGYTF,TGCGCCAGCAGCCAGAACCGGGGCCTCTATGGCTACACCTTC
TRBV20-1,TRBJ2-5,NA,NA,CSARRGHQETQYF,TGCAGTGCTAGGCGAGGACACCAAGAGACCCAGTACTTC
TRBV7-9,TRBJ2-3,NA,TRBD2,CASLLAGGWRTDTQYF,TGTGCCAGCCTCCTAGCGGGAGGGTGGAGAACAGATACGCAGTATTTT
TRBV7-2,TRBJ2-5,few,NA,CASSLQASARETQYF,TGTGCCAGCAGCTTACAGGCTAGCGCGCGAGAGACCCAGTACTTC
TRBV27,TRBJ1-6,NA,NA,CASRRRQEYNSPLHF,TGTGCCAGCAGGCGGAGACAGGAATATAATTCACCCCTCCACTTT
TRBV29-1,TRBJ2-3,NA,NA,CSVPPSVGTTDTQYF,TGCAGCGTTCCCCCGTCGGTGGGAACCACAGATACGCAGTATTTT
TRBV5-1,TRBJ2-5,NA,TRBD2,CASSVRSGRELRQETQYF,TGCGCCAGCAGCGTTAGGTCGGGGCGGGAGCTTCGGCAAGAGACCCAGTACTTC
TRBV2,TRBJ2-1,few,NA,CASSERTSGGWGEQFF,TGTGCCAGCAGTGAACGAACTAGTGGGGGGTGGGGTGAGCAGTTCTTC
TRBV5-1,TRBJ2-1,few,TRBD2,CASSLSTSGSYNEQFF,TGCGCCAGCAGCTTGAGTACTAGCGGCTCGTACAATGAGCAGTTCTTC
TRBV20-1,TRBJ1-4,NA,NA,CSARDYFPGAAGEKLFF,TGCAGTGCTAGAGATTATTTTCCGGGAGCGGCTGGTGAAAAACTGTTTTTT
TRBV29-1,TRBJ1-2,NA,NA,CSVAFRDWYGYTF,TGCAGCGTTGCGTTCCGGGATTGGTATGGCTACACCTTC
TRBV7-2,TRBJ1-1,few,NA,CASSWDRDTWNTEAFF,TGTGCCAGCAGCTGGGACCGGGACACATGGAACACTGAAGCTTTCTTT
TRBV10-3,TRBJ2-7,NA,TRBD2,CAISEPGLAQGYEQYF,TGTGCCATCAGTGAGCCCGGACTAGCCCAGGGGTACGAGCAGTACTTC
TRBV11-1,TRBJ1-1,NA,NA,CASSSSRIMGSASTEAFF,TGTGCCAGCAGCTCCTCGCGGATTATGGGGTCGGCGAGCACTGAAGCTTTCTTT
TRBV24-1,TRBJ1-5,NA,NA,CATSDSVRGGNQPQHF,TGTGCCACCAGTGATTCAGTTCGCGGGGGCAATCAGCCCCAGCATTTT
TRBV4-1,TRBJ2-1,few,TRBD2,CASSPGSMSGASYNEQFF,TGCGCCAGCAGCCCCGGGAGTATGAGCGGGGCCTCCTACAATGAGCAGTTCTTC
TRBV2,TRBJ2-1,NA,TRBD2,CASSEVLAGTNEQFF,TGTGCCAGCAGTGAGGTACTAGCGGGTACAAATGAGCAGTTCTTC
TRBV7-2,TRBJ2-1,few,NA,CASSRSWGPTIEQFF,TGTGCCAGCAGCCGCAGTTGGGGGCCTACAATTGAGCAGTTCTTC
TRBV4-1,TRBJ2-7,NA,NA,CASSQDGSGSSYEQYF,TGCGCCAGCAGCCAAGATGGATCCGGGAGTTCCTACGAGCAGTACTTC
TRBV15,TRBJ2-1,NA,TRBD2,CATGTSGSEQFF,TGTGCCACCGGGACTAGCGGGAGTGAGCAGTTCTTC